This T cell receptor (beta chain) was captured in a study of blood T cell repertoires in COVID-19. About the study: Both acute and convalescent COVID-19 samples were obtained from the United States, Italy and Spain. Sources were T cells, B-cell-depleted T cells, or PBMCs; the material itself was cDNA or gDNA.

Trimming removed 5 bases from V and 8 bases from J, with 19 bases in between. The CDR3 is 15 residues long. Germline lookup yields CDR1 MNHEY and CDR2 SMNVEV (reference sequence). Authors' analysis steps: Quantification of nucleated cells was approximated via reference gene primer amplification. Generated by immunoSEQ multiplex PCR, the TCRdb table keeps only in-frame clones and is missing some. The DNA gave D and trimming, while V, J and clone size come from that table. The repertoire holds approximately 350,000 clones, with approximately 89% as singletons. This receptor was identified in a woman under 30 who had recovered from COVID-19. Sample: peripheral blood. V usage is TRBV27 and J usage is TRBJ2-1, with D possibly being TRBD2 (5 bases). The CDR3 region is CASSPRRSGVDEQFF. For the CDR3, the DNA is TGTGCCAGCAGTCCCAGGCGAAGCGGCGTGGATGAGCAGTTCTTC.